This T cell receptor (beta chain) was identified in a study of blood T cell repertoires in COVID-19 (TCRdb year 2020). About the investigation overall: Collaborator samples came from the United States, Italy and Spain and covered acute and convalescent phases of COVID-19. The material from the prospective study consisted of cDNA or gDNA derived from T cells, B-cell-depleted T cells, or PBMCs. A de-identified subject ID, COVID-19 status, age in years and sex were almost always included in the sample metadata. Samples were obtained from the ongoing ImmuneRACE study (first 160 participants) and from approximately 1,200 subjects provided by 6 global collaborators. The dataset comprised deeply sampled blood TCRbeta repertoires from subjects exposed to, actively infected with, or recovered from COVID-19. Where available, HLA class I and class II types were taken from metadata supplied by the sample provider and were not determined by assay-based typing. The repertoires were released in a freely available public database intended as a resource for research on the immune response to SARS-CoV-2.

Collaborating institutions collected whole blood in K2EDTA tubes following their own protocols. For TCRbeta analysis, collaborators shipped samples as frozen whole blood, isolated PBMCs, or DNA extracted from either of those sample types. TCRbeta CDR3 regions were amplified from genomic DNA by means of the immunoSEQ Assay, a bias-controlled multiplex PCR. The authors' analysis ran thus. Nucleated cell counts per sample were estimated from amplification of reference gene primers within the assay. Sequence reads were collapsed and filtered to measure the absolute abundance of every unique TCRbeta CDR3 rearrangement. For each sample, productive Simpson clonality was calculated as the square root of Simpson's diversity index across productive rearrangements. Here the immuneACCESS table is served through TCRdb, limited to in-frame sequences with V and J called. Missing clones are a known gap in these copies; in checked studies unresolved V genes cover under half, and the rest lacks a known reason. V and J calls and clone size are as listed in that table; D and trimming were resolved from the DNA. A total of about 160,000 clones appear in this sample, around four fifths of them only once. The ten largest clones take up roughly a fifth of the sample.

What the research found in general, with its limitations: The quantity of clinical and demographic metadata differed by source and by participant and was supplied without curation.

Worth noting for this clone: The antigen it binds to is not known. Base-call qualities are not available, and no considerably larger clone is one nucleotide away.

Its CDR3 holds 17 amino acids, cysteine through phenylalanine. Only CDR3 DNA is held: 51 bases, read in frame from base 1. Reading the germline V gene (reference sequence) gives CDR1 LNHDA and CDR2 SQIVND. Here V drops 4 bases and J drops 3 bases, and the junction holds 13 bases not matched to any gene. This TCR came from a woman of 80 years or more with acute or convalescent COVID-19. Recombination connected TRBV19 to TRBJ1-1; TRBD1 agrees with 8 junctional bases. Source material: peripheral blood. The sequenced DNA: TGTGCCAGTAGTACCCTGAAACAGGGGGTTGGGGACACTGAAGCTTTCTTT. It translates as CASSTLKQGVGDTEAFF. With the rest looked up from the reference TRBV19 and TRBJ1-1 genes rather than sequenced, the full variable domain is DGGITQSPKYLFRKEGQNVTLSCEQNLNHDAMYWYRQDPGQGLRLIYYSQIVNDFQKGDIAEGYSVSREKKESFPLTVTSAQKNPTAFYLCASSTLKQGVGDTEAFFGQGTRLTVV.